This T cell receptor beta chain was recorded in a study of T cell changes during pregnancy in multiple sclerosis. Repertoires were generated with immunoSEQ multiplex PCR, while TCRdb's copy carries only in-frame clones and drops some. Altogether 60,000 or so clones are present, 90% being singletons, with the ten largest covering about 2%. In germline, CDR1 is MNHEY, CDR2 SVGAGI. V was pared by 2 bases and J by 10 bases, with 10 bases of the junction left unmatched. The CDR3 extends over 15 amino acids. V gene TRBV6-5 combines with J gene TRBJ1-1, with 10 nucleotides matching TRBD1. The TCR was taken from a female donor in good health, enrolled as a control in a pregnancy study. This specimen was peripheral blood, taken in the second trimester of pregnancy. This CDR3 reads CASSYPRDRGFVAFF. The CDR3 nucleotides are TGTGCCAGCAGTTACCCCCGGGACAGGGGCTTTGTAGCTTTCTTT.